The 23 T cell receptor beta chains presented below share a single source sample, sequenced in a study of blood T cell repertoires in COVID-19. Measured with immunoSEQ multiplex PCR; TCRdb has only the in-frame clones, and not every one. The table records about 180,000 clones, about 85% of them present only once. Sequencing used peripheral blood. These receptors came from a woman aged 50 to 65 with COVID-19, enrolled during active disease.

This clone has only one observation. The chain joins TRBV11-1 to TRBJ2-3, with TRBD2 matching 10 bases. From germline, CDR1 is SGHAT and CDR2 FQDESV (reference sequence). Trimming at V came to 2 bases and at J to 0 bases, leaving 2 bases not matched to a gene. This CDR3 spans 16 amino acids. The chain's CDR3 is CASSLLAGVSTDTQYF. Here the CDR3 DNA reads TGTGCCAGCAGCTTACTAGCGGGGGTTAGCACAGATACGCAGTATTTT.

The chain carries TRBV9 and TRBJ2-5; TRBD2 agrees at 9 bases. This CDR3 comprises 15 residues. The germline V gene has CDR1 SGDLS and CDR2 YYNGEE. Trimming cost V 2 bases and J 2 bases; bases outside gene matches: 4. The CDR3 nucleotides read TGTGCCAGCAGCGTGGCTAGCGGGGTGCAAGAGACCCAGTACTTC. It encodes CASSVASGVQETQYF.

The chain has TRBV19 and TRBJ2-7; the D gene is possibly TRBD2 (5 bases). The CDR3 is 16 residues long. V was trimmed by 6 bases and J by 0 bases, leaving 18 bases between them. CDR1 is LNHDA and CDR2 is SQIVND in the germline V gene (reference sequence). The CDR3 reads CASRDQSAGSSYEQYF. The CDR3, as DNA: TGTGCCAGTAGAGATCAGTCTGCGGGTTCCTCCTACGAGCAGTACTTC.

V usage is TRBV2 and J usage is TRBJ2-3; TRBD2 might be the D (5 bases). This CDR3 comprises 13 residues. V was clipped by 7 bases and J by 6 bases, with 14 bases between them. Germline loops: CDR1 SNHLY, CDR2 FYNNEI. CDR3 residues: CASTRRPSDTQYF. In nucleotides, the CDR3 is TGTGCCAGCACCCGGAGGCCGTCGGATACGCAGTATTTT.

The chain is built from TRBV6-1 and TRBJ2-5, with 16 bases identical to TRBD2. Trimming at V came to 2 bases and at J to 5 bases, leaving 8 bases not matched to a gene. The CDR3 contains 18 residues. Per germline, CDR1 MNHNS and CDR2 SASEGT. The CDR3 is CASSELGTSGGASETQYF. CDR3 DNA sequence: TGTGCCAGCAGTGAATTGGGGACTAGCGGGGGGGCCTCGGAGACCCAGTACTTC.

The J gene is TRBJ2-2, the V gene TRBV29-1; TRBD1 is a possible D gene (6 bases). Trimming pared 4 bases from V and 6 bases from J, leaving 9 bases between. CDR3 length: 12 amino acids. The V gene's germline CDR1 is SQVTM and CDR2 ANQGSEA. CDR3 loop: CSVVGAAGELFF. The CDR3 DNA reads as TGCAGCGTTGTGGGGGCGGCCGGGGAGCTGTTTTTT.

J is TRBJ2-7 and V is TRBV29-1, with 8 bases lining up with TRBD1. The CDR3 contains 11 residues. CDR1 is SQVTM and CDR2 is ANQGSEA in the germline V gene. V was clipped by 6 bases and J by 12 bases; unmatched bases: 10. CDR3 in amino acids: CSVAPDRVLYF. Here the CDR3 DNA reads TGCAGCGTCGCGCCGGACAGGGTCTTGTACTTC.

This clone was counted once. The rearrangement links TRBV7-2 to TRBJ2-3; 12 bases agree with TRBD2. Germline trimming cut 6 bases from V and 4 bases from J; bases unmatched to any gene: 2. From germline, CDR1 is SGHTA and CDR2 FQGNSA. The CDR3 extends over 14 amino acids. The CDR3 nucleotides read TGTGCCAGCAGGACTAGCGGGGGCTCAGATACGCAGTATTTT. Translation: CASRTSGGSDTQYF.

This rearrangement joins TRBV7-9 to TRBJ1-2; TRBD1 matches at 10 bases. Germline V CDR1 and CDR2: SEHNR, FQNEAQ (reference sequence). The CDR3 is made up of 14 amino acids. V dropped 5 bases and J dropped 6; count of bases not matched to a gene: 6. The CDR3 spells CASSQMDRGDGYTF. DNA for the CDR3: TGTGCCAGCAGCCAAATGGACAGGGGGGATGGCTACACCTTC.

J is TRBJ2-5 and V is TRBV4-1; 11 bases align to TRBD1. V shed 2 bases and J 4 bases; nucleotides not matched to a gene: 3. Germline CDR1 reads MGHRA; CDR2 reads YSYEKL. This CDR3 contains 15 residues. Written as DNA, the CDR3 is TGCGCCAGCAGCCAATGGGACAGGGGGGGAGAGACCCAGTACTTC. Protein sequence: CASSQWDRGGETQYF.

This chain uses TRBV7-9 with TRBJ1-4, with D possibly being TRBD1 (5 bases). Germline values: CDR1 SEHNR, CDR2 FQNEAQ (reference sequence). This CDR3 has 15 amino acids. V was pared by 1 base and J by 8 bases, with 14 bases between. CDR3 protein: CASSLGTRVFEKLFF. Written as DNA, the CDR3 is TGTGCCAGCAGCTTAGGAACCAGGGTGTTCGAAAAACTGTTTTTT.

The count of this clone is one. The chain combines TRBV27 with TRBJ2-7, with 8 bases fitting TRBD1. J gave up 0 bases and V 8 bases, and 12 bases lay outside the gene matches. This CDR3 spans 16 amino acids. The germline V gene encodes CDR1 MNHEY and CDR2 SMNVEV (reference sequence). This chain's CDR3 is CASWGEGGQGSYEQYF. CDR3 in DNA: TGTGCCAGCTGGGGGGAAGGCGGACAGGGCTCCTACGAGCAGTACTTC.

The chain uses TRBV18 and TRBJ1-2; maybe TRBD1 (5 bases). This CDR3 contains 14 residues. V lost 3 bases and J 2 bases, leaving 10 bases between the germline ends. The V gene's germline CDR1 is KGHSH and CDR2 LQKENI. The CDR3 is CASSPSTENYGYTF. CDR3 in DNA: TGTGCCAGCTCACCTTCGACAGAGAACTATGGCTACACCTTC.

This chain links TRBV4-2 with TRBJ2-2, with TRBD2 matching 8 bases. The germline V gene encodes CDR1 LGHNA and CDR2 YNFKEQ. V was pared by 1 base and J by 5 bases, with 6 bases of the junction left unmatched. The CDR3 loop spans 16 amino acids. In nucleotides, the CDR3 is TGTGCCAGCAGCCAAGCGGGAGGGACTAATACCGGGGAGCTGTTTTTT. Protein: CASSQAGGTNTGELFF.

The chain recombines TRBV2 with TRBJ2-7; TRBD2 aligns across 14 bases. The CDR3 sequence is 16 residues long. With V trimmed by 7 bases and J by 2 bases, 7 bases remained unmatched. The germline V gene encodes CDR1 SNHLY and CDR2 FYNNEI. For the CDR3, the DNA is TGTGCCAGCAATGGACTAGCGGGGGGCCACACCTACGAGCAGTACTTC. Encoded protein: CASNGLAGGHTYEQYF.

The CDR3 is CASSLPGELFF. The CDR3 DNA follows: TGCGCCAGCAGCCTACCCGGGGAGCTGTTTTTT. The chain combines TRBV5-1 with TRBJ2-2; D is unclear. CDR1 is SGHRS and CDR2 is YFSETQ in the germline V gene. The CDR3 has 11 residues. V was shortened by 4 bases and J by 6 bases, with 4 bases between the two germline ends.

This clone was observed once. The chain employs TRBV6-1 and TRBJ1-1, with D unresolved. The CDR3 totals 14 residues. Germline CDR1 and CDR2: MNHNS and SASEGT. V dropped 6 bases and J dropped 4 bases, with 15 bases sitting between them. For the CDR3, the DNA is TGTGCCAGCAGCTATGCGGAGGTTGGCACTGAAGCTTTCTTT. Its translation is CASSYAEVGTEAFF.

V usage is TRBV18 and J usage is TRBJ1-4, with 9 bases aligning to TRBD1. Per germline, CDR1 KGHSH and CDR2 LQKENI. This CDR3 spans 16 amino acids. Unmatched junction bases numbered 6, after V lost 3 bases and J lost 4 bases. The CDR3 loop is CASSPLGTGINEKLFF. The CDR3 DNA reads TGTGCCAGCTCACCGCTAGGGACAGGGATTAATGAAAAACTGTTTTTT.

The rearrangement joins TRBV28 to TRBJ2-3; the match to TRBD2 covers 7 bases. The CDR3 extends over 14 amino acids. In germline, CDR1 is MDHEN, CDR2 SYDVKM. J was trimmed by 5 bases and V by 8 bases; bases with no gene match: 10. CDR3 region: CASGWGGEKDTQYF. The CDR3 DNA is TGTGCCAGCGGTTGGGGGGGGGAGAAAGATACGCAGTATTTT. Full variable domain (remainder filled in from reference TRBV28 and TRBJ2-3): DVKVTQSSRYLVKRTGEKVFLECVQDMDHENMFWYRQDPGLGLRLIYFSYDVKMKEKGDIPEGYSVSREKKERFSLILESASTNQTSMYLCASGWGGEKDTQYFGPGTRLTVL.

Details on this clone: The same CDR3 can be traced to other DNA sequences in this sample. The V and J genes are TRBV7-2 and TRBJ2-7; TRBD1 agrees at 9 bases. The V gene end was trimmed by 5 bases and the J gene end by 3 bases; junction bases not matched to a gene: 5. This CDR3 comprises 14 residues. Per germline, CDR1 SGHTA and CDR2 FQGNSA. The CDR3: CASSPPGQGYEQYF. The CDR3, as DNA: TGTGCCAGCAGCCCCCCGGGACAGGGCTACGAGCAGTACTTC.

The V gene is TRBV7-2, the J gene TRBJ2-7; D perhaps matches TRBD1 (6 bases). This CDR3 contains 15 residues. CDR1 and CDR2 (germline): SGHTA, FQGNSA. Trimming took off 1 base at V and 2 bases at J, with 12 bases between the two ends. CDR3 coding DNA: TGTGCCAGCAGCTTAGGACAGGCCGAGACCTACGAGCAGTACTTC. It encodes CASSLGQAETYEQYF.

This chain connects TRBV4-1 to TRBJ2-7; 9 bases align to TRBD1. CDR1 and CDR2 from the germline V gene are MGHRA and YSYEKL. CDR3 length: 15 amino acids. The V and J ends lost 6 bases and 4 bases, in that order; junction bases with no gene match: 10. The CDR3 protein is CASRTPGQGGYEQYF. CDR3 nucleotides: TGCGCCAGCAGAACTCCGGGACAGGGCGGTTACGAGCAGTACTTC.

The chain joins TRBV11-2 to TRBJ2-5; D is ambiguous. The CDR3 loop spans 11 amino acids. V was shortened by 5 bases and J by 5 bases, with 6 bases between the two germline ends. Germline CDR1 SGHAT, CDR2 FQNNGV. CDR3 amino acids: CASSLTETQYF. The CDR3 nucleotides are TGTGCCAGCAGCCTAACGGAGACCCAGTACTTC.